A single sample is the source of the 17 T cell receptor beta chains below, sequenced in a study of beta chain features in type 1 diabetes. The authors reverse transcribed all of the isolated RNA, so sequencing captured expressed TCRB transcripts. Some clones are missing from TCRdb's copy, which holds only in-frame ones; the method was immunoSEQ multiplex PCR. Of around 15,000 clones in the sample, roughly 40% were seen once. Input material: stem cell memory CD4+ T cells from blood. The receptors originated from a woman aged 40 to 50 in good health.

The chain recombines TRBV11-2 with TRBJ2-3; D is uncertain. V lost 5 bases and J lost 8, with 11 bases in between. The CDR3 covers 12 residues. In germline, CDR1 is SGHAT, CDR2 FQNNGV. This CDR3 reads CASSRGIGTQYF. CDR3 in DNA: TGTGCCAGCAGCCGAGGTATCGGTACGCAGTATTTT.

CDR3: CASSLEAGSEQYF. In DNA, the CDR3 is TGTGCCAGCAGCTTAGAGGCGGGGAGCGAGCAGTACTTC. This sequence joins TRBV11-1 and TRBJ2-7; tentatively, D is TRBD2 (6 bases). The CDR3 runs 13 residues. V gave up 1 base and J gave up 6 bases, with 10 bases separating them. Looked up from germline, CDR1 is SGHAT and CDR2 is FQDESV (reference sequence).

This clone has only one observation. V usage is TRBV4-3 and J usage is TRBJ2-2; D might be TRBD1 (7 bases). Per germline, CDR1 LGHNA and CDR2 YSLEER. CDR3 size: 19 residues. V lost 1 base to trimming and J lost 3 bases, with 21 bases between them. CDR3 protein: CASSQVTPAGTVDTGELFF. Here the CDR3 DNA reads TGCGCCAGCAGCCAAGTAACGCCGGCGGGGACAGTCGACACCGGGGAGCTGTTTTTT.

This clone is medium-sized (0.01 to 0.1%). The gene calls are TRBV18 and TRBJ2-7; TRBD2 agrees at 10 bases. Trimming cost V 3 bases and J 1 base; bases outside gene matches: 9. Per germline, CDR1 KGHSH and CDR2 LQKENI. The CDR3 is 17 residues long. This CDR3 reads CASSPRRASGGSYEQYF. The CDR3 nucleotides are TGTGCCAGCTCACCTCGTAGGGCTAGCGGGGGTTCCTACGAGCAGTACTTC.

V gene TRBV15 combines with J gene TRBJ2-3; no clear D. The germline V and J ends were trimmed by 1 base and 2 bases, with 7 bases remaining between them. Germline values: CDR1 LNHNV, CDR2 YYDKDF (reference sequence). There are 14 residues in the CDR3. The CDR3 sequence is CATSRGHATDTQYF. The CDR3 region has the DNA TGTGCCACCAGCAGAGGACACGCCACAGATACGCAGTATTTT.

The chain employs TRBV11-2 and TRBJ2-1, with 14 bases aligning to TRBD2. Germline V gene data show CDR1 as SGHAT and CDR2 as FQNNGV. The CDR3 is made up of 19 amino acids. With 5 bases clipped from V and 0 bases from J, the junction kept 9 bases outside the gene matches. DNA of the CDR3: TGTGCCAGCAGCAGGACTAGCGGGGGGCACGCGAGCTCCTACAATGAGCAGTTCTTC. As protein: CASSRTSGGHASSYNEQFF.

This clone is deemed medium-sized. The chain employs TRBV18 and TRBJ2-2; 8 positions agree with TRBD1. The length of the CDR3 is 18 residues. The junction had 11 bases not matched to a gene; V was cut back by 1 base and J by 4 bases. Germline CDR1 is KGHSH and CDR2 is LQKENI. In DNA form, the CDR3 reads TGTGCCAGCTCACCACTATTCTTGGACAGGGTTTTCACCGGGGAGCTGTTTTTT. Translation: CASSPLFLDRVFTGELFF.

This clone has just a few counts. The chain combines TRBV14 with TRBJ2-6; no clear D. Trimming stripped 7 bases from V and 5 bases from J, with 6 bases between. CDR1 and CDR2 from the germline V gene are SGHDN and FVKESK. The CDR3 loop spans 12 amino acids. DNA for the CDR3: TGTGCCAGCACGTCTTGGGCCAACGTCCTGACTTTC. Protein product: CASTSWANVLTF. Looking up the rest from reference TRBV14 and TRBJ2-6 gives the full variable domain: EAGVTQFPSHSVIEKGQTVTLRCDPISGHDNLYWYRRVMGKEIKFLLHFVKESKQDESGMPNNRFLAERTGGTYSTLKVQPAELEDSGVYFCASTSWANVLTFGAGSRLTVL.

The V call is TRBV27, the J call TRBJ2-3; TRBD2 matches 8 bases. The CDR3 runs to 18 residues. Germline V gene data show CDR1 as MNHEY and CDR2 as SMNVEV (reference sequence). The junction had 12 bases not matched to a gene; V was cut back by 3 bases and J by 1 base. This CDR3 reads CASSLPPSGGGGTDTQYF. The CDR3 nucleotides are TGTGCCAGCAGTTTGCCCCCCTCGGGGGGGGGAGGCACAGATACGCAGTATTTT.

This chain joins TRBV13 and TRBJ2-1; 9 nucleotides match TRBD2. This CDR3 comprises 20 residues. Germline-derived CDR1 and CDR2 are PRHDT and FYEKMQ (reference sequence). With 0 bases clipped from V and 4 bases from J, the junction kept 16 bases outside the gene matches. The CDR3 nucleotides read TGTGCCAGCAGCTTAGGAGCATTCGGAAGGACTAGCGAATCATACAATGAGCAGTTCTTC. Protein sequence: CASSLGAFGRTSESYNEQFF.

This sequence joins TRBV19 and TRBJ1-1, with D possibly being TRBD1 (5 bases). V was trimmed by 2 bases and J by 8 bases, leaving 12 bases between them. CDR3 length: 13 residues. In germline, CDR1 is LNHDA, CDR2 SQIVND (reference sequence). The CDR3 region is CASSILIQGEAFF. CDR3 DNA sequence: TGTGCCAGTAGTATACTTATTCAGGGAGAAGCTTTCTTT.

J is TRBJ1-1 and V is TRBV10-3; D ambiguous. The CDR3 consists of 12 residues. CDR1 ENHRY and CDR2 SYGVKD come from the germline V gene. Trimming pared 9 bases from V and 3 bases from J, leaving 11 bases between. The CDR3 bases are TGTGCCATTCTTAGAACGGACACTGAAGCTTTCTTT. Translation: CAILRTDTEAFF.

This clone was seen only a few times. The chain employs TRBV4-3 and TRBJ1-4; 8 positions match TRBD1. Per germline, CDR1 LGHNA and CDR2 YSLEER. The CDR3 is 15 amino acids. V gave up 0 bases and J gave up 7 bases; unmatched junction bases: 4. CDR3 sequence (DNA): TGCGCCAGCAGCCAAGACAGGGGGCGAACTGAAAAACTGTTTTTT. Translation gives CASSQDRGRTEKLFF.

On this clone itself: The junction does not match germline at one end; this may be a read error. The same CDR3 arises from other DNA sequences in this sample as well. The CDR3 loop is CASSAGGSTEAFF. CDR3 in DNA: TGCGCCAGCAGCGCAGGGGGGAGTACTGAAGCCTTCTTT. This chain connects TRBV5-1 to TRBJ1-1; 7 nucleotides agree with TRBD1. There are 13 residues in the CDR3. Germline V gene lookup returns CDR1 SGHRS and CDR2 YFSETQ.

This clone was picked up a small number of times. The gene calls are TRBV14 and TRBJ2-2; D might be TRBD2 (5 bases). V gave up 0 bases and J gave up 1 base, with 15 bases separating them. The CDR3 is 18 residues long. CDR1 SGHDN and CDR2 FVKESK come from the germline V gene. The CDR3 sequence is CASSQDRSGFRNTGELFF. The CDR3 nucleotides are TGTGCCAGCAGCCAAGATAGGTCGGGGTTCCGGAACACCGGGGAGCTGTTTTTT.

The V and J genes are TRBV27 and TRBJ2-1; weak D call: TRBD1 (6 bases). With 5 bases removed from V and 5 bases from J, the gap between germline ends came to 16 bases. Germline V CDR1 and CDR2: MNHEY, SMNVEV (reference sequence). CDR3 length: 15 amino acids. The CDR3, as DNA: TGTGCCAGCAGTGCGGACAGACCCCGAAACAATGAGCAGTTCTTC. This encodes CASSADRPRNNEQFF.

This clone was seen only a few times. This rearrangement joins TRBV5-6 to TRBJ1-5; perhaps TRBD1 as D (6 bases). CDR3 length equals 15 residues. Germline CDR1 reads SGHDT; CDR2 reads YYEEEE. V dropped 0 bases and J dropped 4 bases, with 11 bases sitting between them. Here the CDR3 reads CASSLAPGENQPQHF. Written as DNA, the CDR3 is TGTGCCAGCAGCTTGGCCCCAGGGGAGAATCAGCCCCAGCATTTT.